The clone carrying this T cell receptor beta chain has only a few counts. V lost 5 bases to trimming and J lost 5 bases, with 7 bases between them. Per the germline V gene, CDR1 is SEHNR and CDR2 is FQNEAQ (reference sequence). This CDR3 region has 11 residues. Using immunoSEQ multiplex PCR, the repertoire was profiled, and TCRdb retains in-frame clones only, with some absent. The sample consists of about 15,000 clones, approximately 62% of them appearing once. This sample was taken from a study of CD4+ T cells in melanoma. What was sequenced was cells from a culture (not recorded whether cultured in vitro). The chain carries TRBV7-9 and TRBJ2-7; D not resolved. This sequence was found in a human donor with melanoma. This chain's CDR3 is CASSVGHEQYF. In nucleotides, the CDR3 is TGTGCCAGCAGCGTGGGCCACGAGCAGTACTTC.